This TCR beta chain was sequenced for a study of a mutant IDH1 vaccine in newly diagnosed glioma. Study context: Treated individuals were approximately 62% male and roughly 40% female, averaging approximately 40 years of age. Study observations and caveats: Pseudoprogression apparently tracked independently of changes in top peripheral T cell clonotypes.

Time point indicated: week 11, during vaccination. In the vaccine, a single dose held 300 ug of the mutant IDH1 20-mer peptide, along with topical imiquimod. About this clone itself: Antigen unknown.

Germline CDR1 SGHAT, CDR2 FQDESV (reference sequence). The ends were cut back, 5 bases at V and 1 base at J, with 8 bases in the middle. CDR3 length: 13 residues. The protocol was immunoSEQ multiplex PCR, while the TCRdb copy is restricted to in-frame clones and leaves out a portion. The profile shows around 120,000 clones, 80% of them singletons. The gene calls are TRBV11-1 and TRBJ1-1; no firm D call. The starting material was PBMCs, obtained from a glioma patient whose treatment included an IDH1 peptide vaccine. The TCR sequence derives from a man aged 35 to 55 with glioma. CDR3 sequence (DNA): TGTGCCAGCAGCACCCGACAGAACACTGAAGCTTTCTTT. It is translated as CASSTRQNTEAFF.